This T cell receptor beta chain was recorded in a study of T cell responses to AZD1222 COVID-19 vaccine. Comments on this clone: As yet, its antigen is unknown.

Study-wide findings and caveats: Clonal diversity may have been underestimated in mostly white British donors. Within unmutated variant regions lay the reported targets of nearly half of spike-specific TCRs. Two doses of AZD1222 preceded a rise in Spike-specific TCR breadth and depth.

Both about-4-week and about-12-week second-dose recipients were combined. Method: immunoSEQ multiplex PCR; TCRdb's copy keeps in-frame clones and lacks some. This table holds tens of thousands of clones, more than 75% found once. V shed 1 base and J shed 8 bases, with 3 bases lying between them. The germline V gene encodes CDR1 SEHNR and CDR2 FQNEAQ (reference sequence). The CDR3 is 12 residues long. The rearrangement links TRBV7-9 to TRBJ1-6, with D unclear. The sequences come from peripheral blood, collected 28 days after the second AZD1222 dose. The clonotype originates from an adult who received the AZD1222 COVID-19 vaccine. The CDR3 DNA reads as TGTGCCAGCAGCTTAGTGTATTCACCCCTCCACTTT. This gives the protein CASSLVYSPLHF.